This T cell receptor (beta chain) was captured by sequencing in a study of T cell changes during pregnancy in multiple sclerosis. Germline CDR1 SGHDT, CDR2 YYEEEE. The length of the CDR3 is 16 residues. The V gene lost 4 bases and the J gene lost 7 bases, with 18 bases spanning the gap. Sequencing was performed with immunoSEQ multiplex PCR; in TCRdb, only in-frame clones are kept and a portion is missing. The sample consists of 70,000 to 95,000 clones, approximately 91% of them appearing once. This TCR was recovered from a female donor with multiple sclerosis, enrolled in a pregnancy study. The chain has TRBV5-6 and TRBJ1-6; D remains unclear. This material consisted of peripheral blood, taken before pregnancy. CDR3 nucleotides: TGTGCCAGCAGCACCGAGGAGGAGGGTTGGAATTCACCCCTCCACTTT. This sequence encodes CASSTEEEGWNSPLHF.